The text below deals with one TCR beta chain. Libraries were prepared by immunoSEQ multiplex PCR; TCRdb keeps only in-frame clonotypes and omits some of them. The table has about 480,000 clones, about 79% seen once. The record originates from a study of shared clonotypes between healthy human individuals. The trim removed 9 bases at V and 0 bases at J, leaving 5 bases unmatched. There are 15 residues in the CDR3. Germline-derived CDR1 and CDR2 are MNHNS and SASEGT. This chain links TRBV6-1 with TRBJ2-2, with 9 bases matching TRBD1. The clonotype originates from a woman between 40 and 50 years old in good health. Some clones in this sample may be carry-over from other donors' samples. The sample consisted of PBMCs. CDR3: CASRQGGTNTGELFF. CDR3 sequence (DNA): TGTGCCAGTAGACAGGGGGGAACGAACACCGGGGAGCTGTTTTTT.